This TCR beta chain was sequenced in a study of early T cells in non-severe SARS-CoV-2 infection. About the study: Sequenced bulk RNA came from whole blood that was unsorted, and chains were unpaired.

Individual cDNA molecules carried attached unique molecular identifiers. From the 5' RACE reads, TCRdb called clonotypes with MiXCR, one entry per CDR3 protein. This table holds more than 65,000 distinct CDR3 sequences, around 13% found once. Points from the study as a whole: CD4 and private specificities were missed by VDJdb matching, which favored anti-spike CD8 responses.

The CDR3 extends over 14 amino acids. Trimming took off 8 bases at V and 6 bases at J, with 16 bases between the two ends. Germline loops: CDR1 MNHNY, CDR2 SVGAGI (reference sequence). This clonotype was seen many times. As yet, its antigen is unknown. The TCR sequence derives from an adult who was a healthcare worker with PCR-confirmed SARS-CoV-2 infection or an uninfected control (not recorded which). Sequenced input: whole blood. This sequence joins TRBV6-6 and TRBJ2-2; possibly TRBD2 for D (8 bases). Here the CDR3 reads CASVREGASGELFF. CDR3 coding DNA: TGTGCCAGCGTCCGGGAGGGGGCCTCCGGGGAGCTGTTTTTT.